These 18 T cell receptor beta chains were all obtained from the same sample, sequenced in a study of shared clonotypes between healthy human individuals. Positive CCR7 selection of CD45RO-negative cells yielded the naive CD8 cells, and terminally differentiated effector memory CD45RA+ cells were excluded. Repertoires were generated with immunoSEQ multiplex PCR, while TCRdb's copy carries only in-frame clones and drops some. Of about 2.1 million clones in the sample, around 95% were seen once. Source material: naive CD8+ T cells from PBMCs. The receptor source for this set is a man younger than 30 in good health. Some clones in this sample may be carry-over from other donors' samples.

V is TRBV7-6 and J is TRBJ1-4, with TRBD1 matching over 7 bases. This CDR3 region has 11 residues. The V segment lost 7 bases and the J segment 10 bases; nucleotides outside the gene matches: 3. The germline V gene encodes CDR1 SGHVS and CDR2 FNYEAQ. CDR3 sequence (DNA): TGTGCCAGCACCCCAGGGGGAAAACTGTTTTTT. Translation gives CASTPGGKLFF.

This rearrangement joins TRBV10-3 to TRBJ1-5; 12 bases agree with TRBD1. Trimming took 5 bases from V and 5 from J; bases not matched to a gene: 4. The CDR3 runs to 15 residues. CDR1 and CDR2 from the germline V gene are ENHRY and SYGVKD. The CDR3 loop reads CAISMGQGADQPQHF. CDR3 coding DNA: TGTGCCATCAGTATGGGACAGGGGGCCGATCAGCCCCAGCATTTT.

The chain is built from TRBV4-1 and TRBJ2-1; 10 bases agree with TRBD2. Trimming at V came to 2 bases and at J to 5 bases, leaving 9 bases not matched to a gene. The CDR3 length is 17 residues. CDR1 is MGHRA and CDR2 is YSYEKL in the germline V gene. The CDR3 is CASSQREKREGHNEQFF. The CDR3 DNA is TGCGCCAGCAGCCAACGGGAAAAGCGGGAGGGGCACAATGAGCAGTTCTTC.

A word on this clone: Other DNA sequences in the sample encode the same CDR3. The chain uses TRBV6-5 and TRBJ1-1; D not resolved. V lost 5 bases and J lost 1, with 8 bases in between. CDR3 length equals 13 residues. Germline CDR1 MNHEY, CDR2 SVGAGI. The CDR3 is CASSPTANTEAFF. DNA of the CDR3: TGTGCCAGCAGTCCTACAGCGAACACTGAAGCTTTCTTT.

In the case of this clone: This sample also contains other DNA sequences that code for the same CDR3. The chain combines TRBV5-6 with TRBJ2-5; D gene ambiguous. CDR3 size: 15 residues. Germline values: CDR1 SGHDT, CDR2 YYEEEE. Trimming took 0 bases from V and 2 from J, leaving 11 bases between them. As DNA, the CDR3 is TGTGCCAGCAGCTTGGGCGGAACTCGACAAGAGACCCAGTACTTC. It codes for CASSLGGTRQETQYF. Supplemented by reference TRBV5-6 and TRBJ2-5, the full variable domain reads DAGVTQSPTHLIKTRGQQVTLRCSPKSGHDTVSWYQQALGQGPQFIFQYYEEEERQRGNFPDRFSGHQFPNYSSELNVNALLLGDSALYLCASSLGGTRQETQYFGPGTRLLVL.

The genes are TRBV4-3 and TRBJ2-5, with 14 bases that match TRBD2. CDR3 size: 19 residues. Germline V gene data show CDR1 as LGHNA and CDR2 as YSLEER. The V segment lost 0 bases and the J segment 7 bases; nucleotides outside the gene matches: 13. CDR3 amino acids: CASSQDPTSGRGLGSTQYF. CDR3 DNA sequence: TGCGCCAGCAGCCAAGATCCGACTAGCGGGAGGGGCCTGGGGTCGACCCAGTACTTC.

The chain links TRBV15 to TRBJ2-7; TRBD1 is a possible D gene (6 bases). The CDR3 spans 15 residues. Deletions cut 3 bases from V and 4 bases from J, with 16 bases between. The V gene's germline CDR1 is LNHNV and CDR2 YYDKDF (reference sequence). CDR3 amino acids: CATSSYPGQIYEQYF. DNA of the CDR3: TGTGCCACCAGCAGCTACCCGGGACAAATTTACGAGCAGTACTTC.

The chain couples TRBV30 to TRBJ2-1; D not resolved. V lost 0 bases and J lost 4, with 7 bases in between. Germline V CDR1 and CDR2: GTSNPN, SVGIG (reference sequence). The CDR3 is 13 amino acids. The CDR3 coding sequence is TGTGCCTGGAGTGTCAGTTTGTACAATGAGCAGTTCTTC. Its translation is CAWSVSLYNEQFF. The whole variable domain, remainder taken from reference TRBV30 and TRBJ2-1, is SQTIHQWPATLVQPVGSPLSLECTVEGTSNPNLYWYRQAAGRGLQLLFYSVGIGQISSEVPQNLSASRPQDRQFILSSKKLLLSDSGFYLCAWSVSLYNEQFFGPGTRLTVL.

This sequence joins TRBV27 and TRBJ1-1, with unresolved D. The CDR3 totals 14 residues. Germline V gene sequence: CDR1 MNHEY, CDR2 SMNVEV (reference sequence). Between the trimmed V and J ends, which lost 4 bases and 2 bases, there was a span of 11 bases. The CDR3 nucleotides are TGTGCCAGCAGTTCGCGAGGGTACAACACTGAAGCTTTCTTT. This encodes CASSSRGYNTEAFF.

This clone turned up a few times. Additional DNA sequences in this sample encode the identical CDR3. This chain joins TRBV30 and TRBJ1-1, with no clear D. The CDR3 runs 12 residues. Germline V gene lookup returns CDR1 GTSNPN and CDR2 SVGIG (reference sequence). The V end was cut by 3 bases, the J end by 4 bases, with 9 bases between. In DNA form, the CDR3 reads TGTGCCTGGAGCCCCGTAGGCACTGAAGCTTTCTTT. Residues: CAWSPVGTEAFF.

The chain uses TRBV4-2 and TRBJ2-7, with TRBD2 matching over 9 bases. The CDR3 is 16 amino acids. Germline assignment: CDR1 LGHNA and CDR2 YNFKEQ. The ends lost 1 base at V and 2 bases at J; junction bases unmatched: 6. CDR3 DNA: TGTGCCAGCAGCCAAGGTACTAGCGGGTACACCTACGAGCAGTACTTC. It encodes CASSQGTSGYTYEQYF.

In regard to this clone: Distinct nucleotide sequences in the sample also encode this CDR3. The rearrangement links TRBV13 to TRBJ2-7; perhaps TRBD2 as D (6 bases). CDR1 is PRHDT and CDR2 is FYEKMQ in the germline V gene (reference sequence). Trimming left V 4 bases short and J 2 bases short, with 12 bases between. The CDR3 consists of 14 residues. This chain's CDR3 is CASSSTRLAYEQYF. The DNA for the CDR3 is TGTGCCAGCAGCTCTACTCGACTAGCCTACGAGCAGTACTTC.

V and J are TRBV28 and TRBJ2-7; D may be TRBD1 (5 bases). Germline CDR1 reads MDHEN; CDR2 reads SYDVKM. Trimming cost V 6 bases and J 3 bases, with 21 bases left between them. The CDR3 covers 16 residues. CDR3 coding DNA: TGTGCCAGCAGACGAGCCCGAGAGACAGCTATCTACGAGCAGTACTTC. Its translation is CASRRARETAIYEQYF.

This chain connects TRBV27 to TRBJ2-3; TRBD2 matches 12 bases. The CDR3 runs 19 residues. V was pared by 2 bases and J by 6 bases, with 15 bases of the junction left unmatched. Per germline, CDR1 MNHEY and CDR2 SMNVEV (reference sequence). Written as DNA, the CDR3 is TGTGCCAGCAGTTTAGGGCTAGCGGGAGGGCCAGGTTTTGCGGATACGCAGTATTTT. Translated: CASSLGLAGGPGFADTQYF.

This rearrangement joins TRBV11-2 to TRBJ2-7; TRBD2 might be the D (6 bases). The V end was cut by 3 bases, the J end by 3 bases, with 15 bases between. CDR1 and CDR2 from the germline V gene are SGHAT and FQNNGV. The CDR3 consists of 15 residues. CDR3 amino acids: CASSFGAGSFYEQYF. The CDR3 nucleotides are TGTGCCAGCAGCTTCGGGGCGGGAAGCTTCTACGAGCAGTACTTC.

The rearrangement links TRBV7-9 to TRBJ2-5; D is unresolved. Trimming took off 1 base at V and 4 bases at J, with 10 bases between the two ends. This CDR3 region has 14 residues. Per germline, CDR1 SEHNR and CDR2 FQNEAQ (reference sequence). This CDR3 reads CASSLVTLGETQYF. CDR3 sequence (DNA): TGTGCCAGCAGCTTAGTAACACTTGGAGAGACCCAGTACTTC.

The CDR3 DNA sequence: TGTGCCAGCAGAGTGCCCCCTGGACGACTAGTTTCCCCCTACGAGCAGTACTTC. This gives the protein CASRVPPGRLVSPYEQYF. J is TRBJ2-7 and V is TRBV28; the D gene is possibly TRBD2 (6 bases). The CDR3 is made up of 18 amino acids. Trimming removed 6 bases at V and 2 bases at J, with 26 bases between. Germline CDR1 and CDR2: MDHEN and SYDVKM. Based on the CDR3 plus reference TRBV28 and TRBJ2-7, the full variable domain is DVKVTQSSRYLVKRTGEKVFLECVQDMDHENMFWYRQDPGLGLRLIYFSYDVKMKEKGDIPEGYSVSREKKERFSLILESASTNQTSMYLCASRVPPGRLVSPYEQYFGPGTRLTVT.

This clone was observed a handful of times. The chain couples TRBV27 to TRBJ1-3; D possibly corresponds to TRBD1 (5 bases). CDR3 length equals 16 residues. CDR1 is MNHEY and CDR2 is SMNVEV in the germline V gene (reference sequence). V was cut by 3 bases and J by 0 bases, with 12 bases left in between. The CDR3 bases are TGTGCCAGCAGTTTGGGGCCAGGAACCTCTGGAAACACCATATATTTT. Amino acids: CASSLGPGTSGNTIYF.